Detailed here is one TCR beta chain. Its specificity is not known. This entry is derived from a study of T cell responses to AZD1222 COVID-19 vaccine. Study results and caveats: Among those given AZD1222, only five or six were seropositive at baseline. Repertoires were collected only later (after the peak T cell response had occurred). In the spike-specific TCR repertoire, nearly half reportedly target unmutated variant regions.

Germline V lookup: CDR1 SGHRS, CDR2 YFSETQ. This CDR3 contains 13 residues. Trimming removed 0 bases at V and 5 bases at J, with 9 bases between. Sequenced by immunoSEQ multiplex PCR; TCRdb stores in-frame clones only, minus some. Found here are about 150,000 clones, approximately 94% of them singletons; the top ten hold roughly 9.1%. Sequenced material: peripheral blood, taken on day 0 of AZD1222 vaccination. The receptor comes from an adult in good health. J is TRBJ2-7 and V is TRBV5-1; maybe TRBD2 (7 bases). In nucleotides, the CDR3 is TGCGCCAGCAGCTTGGTAGGGGGGGACGAGCAGTACTTC. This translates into CASSLVGGDEQYF.